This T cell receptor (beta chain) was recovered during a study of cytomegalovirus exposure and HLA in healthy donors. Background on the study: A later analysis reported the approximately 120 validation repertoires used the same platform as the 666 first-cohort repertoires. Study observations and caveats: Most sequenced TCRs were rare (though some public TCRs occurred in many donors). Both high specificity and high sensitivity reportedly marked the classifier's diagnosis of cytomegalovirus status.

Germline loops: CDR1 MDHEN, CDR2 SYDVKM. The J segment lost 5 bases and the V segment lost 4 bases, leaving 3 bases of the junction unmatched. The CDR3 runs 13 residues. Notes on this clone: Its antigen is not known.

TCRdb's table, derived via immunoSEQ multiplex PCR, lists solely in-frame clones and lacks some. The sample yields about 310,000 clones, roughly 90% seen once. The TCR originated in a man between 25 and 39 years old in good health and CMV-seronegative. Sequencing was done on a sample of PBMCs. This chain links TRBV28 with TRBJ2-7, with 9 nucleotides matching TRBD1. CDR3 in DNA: TGTGCCAGCAGTTACAGGGGGCCCCACGAGCAGTACTTC. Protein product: CASSYRGPHEQYF. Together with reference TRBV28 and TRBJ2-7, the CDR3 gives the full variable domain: DVKVTQSSRYLVKRTGEKVFLECVQDMDHENMFWYRQDPGLGLRLIYFSYDVKMKEKGDIPEGYSVSREKKERFSLILESASTNQTSMYLCASSYRGPHEQYFGPGTRLTVT.